This T cell receptor (beta chain) was recovered during a study of T cells expressing NK-cell markers. Notes on this clonotype: Its antigen remains unidentified.

Germline CDR1 and CDR2: SGHDT and YYEEEE. The CDR3 runs to 12 residues. Whole-study findings and limits: Of the CD8+ T cells in six donors, about 1.0-8% belonged to dominant NKG2C+ clonotypes. These clonotypes additionally ranked first within the CD3+CD56-NKG2C+ fraction of a handful of donors.

Reanalyzing the 5' RACE reads, TCRdb keeps one entry per CDR3 protein, without DNA. Its table lists about 170,000 distinct CDR3 sequences. V gene TRBV5-6 combines with J gene TRBJ1-1. The receptor comes from a man aged 18-75 years in good health. Sequenced input: blood T cells: a sorted CD56 or NKG2C T cell subset, CD4+ or CD8+ T cells, or bulk PBMC T cells (not recorded which). This chain's CDR3 is CASSLAQIEAFF.